Below, 29 T cell receptor beta chains from the same sample are listed, as sequenced in a study of blood T cell repertoires in COVID-19. Measured with immunoSEQ multiplex PCR; TCRdb has only the in-frame clones, and not every one. The table has some 82,000 clones, 91% seen once. The sample consisted of peripheral blood. These TCRs come from a woman aged 45-59 years in a cohort sampled during active COVID-19.

The chain has TRBV14 and TRBJ1-1, with D unclear. V lost 4 bases to trimming and J lost 3 bases, with 15 bases between them. Germline CDR1 and CDR2: SGHDN and FVKESK. The CDR3 is made up of 15 amino acids. CDR3 nucleotides: TGTGCCAGCAGCCGAGGGTCCCCGGAGGACACTGAAGCTTTCTTT. As protein: CASSRGSPEDTEAFF.

V and J are TRBV2 and TRBJ1-2; 8 positions agree with TRBD1. The germline V gene encodes CDR1 SNHLY and CDR2 FYNNEI. The CDR3 extends over 13 amino acids. Trimming at V came to 9 bases and at J to 5 bases, leaving 8 bases not matched to a gene. CDR3 region: CASSDRDVYGYTF. CDR3 nucleotide sequence: TGTGCCAGTTCGGACAGGGACGTGTATGGCTACACCTTC.

The V call is TRBV6-6, the J call TRBJ2-3; D remains ambiguous. The CDR3 loop spans 16 amino acids. Trimming left V 0 bases short and J 2 bases short, with 12 bases between. Germline loops: CDR1 MNHNY, CDR2 SVGAGI (reference sequence). The CDR3 DNA reads as TGTGCCAGCAGTTACTCGAGGAGCACCTCCACAGATACGCAGTATTTT. Translation: CASSYSRSTSTDTQYF.

This sequence joins TRBV7-3 and TRBJ1-2; 7 bases agree with TRBD1. The J segment lost 4 bases and the V segment lost 5 bases, leaving 4 bases of the junction unmatched. CDR1 and CDR2 from the germline V gene are SGHTA and FQGTGA. The CDR3 contains 13 residues. The CDR3 nucleotides read TGTGCCAGCAGCCGAGGACAGGTCTATGGCTACACCTTC. Its protein is CASSRGQVYGYTF.

This clone has just a few counts. The rearrangement uses TRBV28 and TRBJ1-5, with 7 bases fitting TRBD1. The CDR3 totals 13 residues. CDR1 MDHEN and CDR2 SYDVKM come from the germline V gene. V was pared by 7 bases and J by 9 bases, with 9 bases of the junction left unmatched. The CDR3 DNA reads TGTGCCAGCAATACTGACAGGGTATCGCCCCAGCATTTT. The encoded protein is CASNTDRVSPQHF.

The chain has TRBV3-1 (or the pseudogene TRBV3-2) and TRBJ2-2, with TRBD1 as a possible D gene (5 bases). Germline V gene data show CDR1 as LGHDT and CDR2 as YNNKEL (reference sequence). This CDR3 is built from 14 residues. With 1 base removed from V and 6 bases from J, the gap between germline ends came to 9 bases. The CDR3 sequence: CASSQGRAAGELFF. In DNA form, the CDR3 reads TGTGCCAGCAGCCAAGGCAGGGCTGCCGGGGAGCTGTTTTTT.

The chain combines TRBV7-9 with TRBJ2-7; unclear D gene. Germline V gene sequence: CDR1 SEHNR, CDR2 FQNEAQ (reference sequence). The V end lost 5 bases, the J end lost 0 bases, and 11 bases lay between the germline ends. This CDR3 has 14 residues. The CDR3 loop reads CASSQATSSYEQYF. The CDR3 DNA sequence: TGTGCCAGCAGCCAGGCGACAAGCTCCTACGAGCAGTACTTC. The full variable domain, in which reference TRBV7-9 and TRBJ2-7 provide the parts outside the CDR3, is DTGVSQNPRHKITKRGQNVTFRCDPISEHNRLYWYRQTLGQGPEFLTYFQNEAQLEKSRLLSDRFSAERPKGSFSTLEIQRTEQGDSAMYLCASSQATSSYEQYFGPGTRLTVT.

This chain joins TRBV11-2 and TRBJ1-2; 7 bases agree with TRBD1. The CDR3 totals 14 residues. J was trimmed by 3 bases and V by 5 bases; bases with no gene match: 6. Germline V CDR1 and CDR2: SGHAT, FQNNGV. The CDR3 region is CASSEDRTYYGYTF. For the CDR3, the DNA is TGTGCCAGCAGCGAGGACAGGACTTACTATGGCTACACCTTC.

The genes are TRBV7-9 and TRBJ2-2; D gene ambiguous. The CDR3 runs to 16 residues. Deletions cut 5 bases from V and 5 bases from J, with 18 bases between. The germline V gene encodes CDR1 SEHNR and CDR2 FQNEAQ (reference sequence). CDR3 region: CASSPGWFGRTGELFF. In DNA, the CDR3 is TGTGCCAGCAGCCCCGGGTGGTTTGGTAGAACCGGGGAGCTGTTTTTT.

The rearrangement links TRBV4-1 to TRBJ2-1, with unresolved D. The CDR3 spans 15 residues. The germline gives CDR1 MGHRA, CDR2 YSYEKL. Trimming removed 1 base at V and 7 bases at J, with 14 bases between. The CDR3 reads CASSQGSGPLNEQFF. CDR3 DNA sequence: TGCGCCAGCAGCCAAGGGTCGGGTCCTTTGAATGAGCAGTTCTTC.

This chain joins TRBV5-8 and TRBJ2-7; 9 bases match TRBD2. There are 17 residues in the CDR3. From germline, CDR1 is SGHTS and CDR2 YDEGEE. V was clipped by 2 bases and J by 5 bases; unmatched bases: 14. DNA for the CDR3: TGTGCCAGCAGCTTTTGGACACCCATAGCGGGAGAGGACGAGCAGTACTTC. Encoded protein: CASSFWTPIAGEDEQYF.

V gene TRBV18 combines with J gene TRBJ2-5, with D possibly TRBD1 on 8 matching bases. The germline V gene has CDR1 KGHSH and CDR2 LQKENI. The CDR3 spans 16 residues. Trimming pared 2 bases from V and 2 bases from J, leaving 15 bases between. This CDR3 is CASSPRTGRGQETQYF. The DNA of the CDR3 is TGTGCCAGCTCACCAAGGACAGGGAGGGGACAAGAGACCCAGTACTTC.

The chain is built from TRBV6-5 and TRBJ1-6; no clear D. The CDR3 covers 15 residues. Germline V gene data show CDR1 as MNHEY and CDR2 as SVGAGI. Trimming left V 6 bases short and J 6 bases short, with 15 bases between. This CDR3 is CASSRPGLLNSPLHF. The DNA for the CDR3 is TGTGCCAGCAGCCGTCCCGGGTTACTTAATTCACCCCTCCACTTT.

This sequence joins TRBV7-2 and TRBJ1-3; no reliable D call. CDR3 size: 17 residues. Germline V gene lookup returns CDR1 SGHTA and CDR2 FQGNSA. Between the trimmed V and J ends, which lost 5 bases and 0 bases, there was a span of 17 bases. CDR3 sequence: CASSPHKASLSGNTIYF. CDR3 in DNA: TGTGCCAGCAGCCCCCATAAAGCCTCTCTCTCTGGAAACACCATATATTTT.

This chain connects TRBV9 to TRBJ1-2, with 10 bases fitting TRBD1. The CDR3 consists of 17 residues. CDR1 is SGDLS, CDR2 YYNGEE, per germline. The trim removed 3 bases at V and 4 bases at J, leaving 12 bases unmatched. The CDR3: CASSAPKGQGRGYGYTF. CDR3 DNA sequence: TGTGCCAGCAGCGCCCCTAAGGGACAGGGGCGAGGCTATGGCTACACCTTC.

The chain joins TRBV6-5 to TRBJ1-5; D gene uncertain. Trimming stripped 7 bases from V and 3 bases from J, with 13 bases between. The CDR3 is made up of 14 amino acids. In germline, CDR1 is MNHEY, CDR2 SVGAGI. Written as DNA, the CDR3 is TGTGCCAGCAATCCGCGAGGGAACAATCAGCCCCAGCATTTT. It translates to CASNPRGNNQPQHF.

V is TRBV5-1 and J is TRBJ1-4; D possibly corresponds to TRBD1 (5 bases). The CDR3 length is 14 residues. CDR1 and CDR2 from the germline V gene are SGHRS and YFSETQ. The V end was cut by 4 bases, the J end by 4 bases, with 11 bases between. The CDR3 loop is CASSPGQGNEKLFF. CDR3 coding DNA: TGCGCCAGCAGCCCAGGGCAGGGTAATGAAAAACTGTTTTTT.

The V gene is TRBV24-1, the J gene TRBJ1-1; D might be TRBD1 (6 bases). Deletions cut 10 bases from V and 7 bases from J, with 15 bases between. The germline CDR1 and CDR2 sequences are KGHDR and SFDVKD. The CDR3 totals 12 residues. The DNA of the CDR3 is TGTGCCACGAGAAACAGGGCCGGTGAAGCTTTCTTT. It encodes CATRNRAGEAFF.

V and J are TRBV6-5 and TRBJ1-3; TRBD1 matches at 8 bases. With V trimmed by 0 bases and J by 4 bases, 5 bases remained unmatched. The germline gives CDR1 MNHEY, CDR2 SVGAGI. The CDR3 extends over 16 amino acids. The CDR3 DNA is TGTGCCAGCAGTTACTCTGGGACAGGATTAGGAAACACCATATATTTT. Protein: CASSYSGTGLGNTIYF.

This chain joins TRBV6-5 and TRBJ1-4; TRBD1 agrees at 7 bases. The CDR3 runs to 16 residues. The germline V gene has CDR1 MNHEY and CDR2 SVGAGI. The V and J ends lost 0 bases and 7 bases, in that order; junction bases with no gene match: 8. This CDR3 reads CASSYSKGAGPEKLFF. The CDR3 nucleotides are TGTGCCAGCAGTTACTCGAAGGGGGCAGGGCCTGAAAAACTGTTTTTT.

V gene TRBV18 combines with J gene TRBJ2-7; tentative D call: TRBD2 (7 bases). Trimming removed 0 bases at V and 0 bases at J, with 18 bases between. Germline V lookup: CDR1 KGHSH, CDR2 LQKENI. The CDR3 has 18 amino acids. The CDR3, as DNA: TGTGCCAGCTCACCACCGCGGGGGCTAAGCACAAGCTCCTACGAGCAGTACTTC. Its translation: CASSPPRGLSTSSYEQYF.

The V call is TRBV7-9, the J call TRBJ2-7, with a weak D call TRBD1 (6 bases). V lost 1 base, J lost 2 bases, and 12 bases lay in between. In germline, CDR1 is SEHNR, CDR2 FQNEAQ (reference sequence). The CDR3 is 15 residues long. The CDR3 loop is CASSLGPRDTYEQYF. DNA of the CDR3: TGTGCCAGCAGCTTAGGGCCTCGGGACACCTACGAGCAGTACTTC.

V is TRBV5-1 and J is TRBJ2-2, with TRBD1 identical over 9 bases. The CDR3 consists of 16 residues. Unmatched junction bases numbered 5, after V lost 4 bases and J lost 1 base. Looked up from germline, CDR1 is SGHRS and CDR2 is YFSETQ. CDR3 DNA sequence: TGCGCCAGCAGCGTGGGACAGGGTAGGAACACCGGGGAGCTGTTTTTT. This codes for CASSVGQGRNTGELFF.

The chain uses TRBV2 and TRBJ1-1; D call uncertain. Germline V gene sequence: CDR1 SNHLY, CDR2 FYNNEI. This CDR3 spans 14 amino acids. Trimming took 2 bases from V and 5 from J, leaving 12 bases between them. CDR3 coding DNA: TGTGCCAGCAGTGAAATGGGCGGGCGGACTGAAGCTTTCTTT. This codes for CASSEMGGRTEAFF.

The chain joins TRBV7-3 to TRBJ1-2; 9 nucleotides line up with TRBD1. V was clipped by 6 bases and J by 6 bases; unmatched bases: 8. Germline V lookup: CDR1 SGHTA, CDR2 FQGTGA. The CDR3 length is 14 residues. The CDR3 region has the DNA TGTGCCAGCAGTTTTACAGGGGGCGATGATGGCTACACCTTC. Its translation: CASSFTGGDDGYTF.

The gene calls are TRBV6-5 and TRBJ1-2; the match to TRBD1 covers 7 bases. Germline loops: CDR1 MNHEY, CDR2 SVGAGI. The CDR3 is 14 residues long. The V segment lost 6 bases and the J segment 7 bases; nucleotides outside the gene matches: 11. In DNA form, the CDR3 reads TGTGCCAGCAGGGAGGGACAGCTCGTGAGTGGCTACACCTTC. Amino acid sequence: CASREGQLVSGYTF.

The J gene is TRBJ1-6, the V gene TRBV6-6; 9 positions agree with TRBD1. The junction had 7 bases not matched to a gene; V was cut back by 5 bases and J by 8 bases. The CDR3 has 15 residues. The germline CDR1 and CDR2 sequences are MNHNY and SVGAGI (reference sequence). In nucleotides, the CDR3 is TGTGCCAGCAGTAACACAGGGGGCAGGGATTCACCCCTCCACTTT. Its translation is CASSNTGGRDSPLHF.

This chain links TRBV6-4 with TRBJ1-1, with TRBD1 as a possible D gene (5 bases). This CDR3 comprises 14 residues. CDR1 and CDR2 from the germline V gene are MRHNA and SNTAGT. V shed 7 bases and J shed 0 bases, with 12 bases lying between them. In DNA form, the CDR3 reads TGTGCCAGCATAGGGGTCCGTTTGAACACTGAAGCTTTCTTT. Encoded protein: CASIGVRLNTEAFF.

The table lists this clone with a count of one. The chain couples TRBV4-2 to TRBJ2-2, with 8 bases matching TRBD2. The V gene's germline CDR1 is LGHNA and CDR2 YNFKEQ. The trim removed 0 bases at V and 0 bases at J, leaving 3 bases unmatched. The CDR3 loop spans 17 amino acids. The CDR3 DNA reads TGTGCCAGCAGCCAAGATCCAGCGGGGGCGAACACCGGGGAGCTGTTTTTT. Protein product: CASSQDPAGANTGELFF.